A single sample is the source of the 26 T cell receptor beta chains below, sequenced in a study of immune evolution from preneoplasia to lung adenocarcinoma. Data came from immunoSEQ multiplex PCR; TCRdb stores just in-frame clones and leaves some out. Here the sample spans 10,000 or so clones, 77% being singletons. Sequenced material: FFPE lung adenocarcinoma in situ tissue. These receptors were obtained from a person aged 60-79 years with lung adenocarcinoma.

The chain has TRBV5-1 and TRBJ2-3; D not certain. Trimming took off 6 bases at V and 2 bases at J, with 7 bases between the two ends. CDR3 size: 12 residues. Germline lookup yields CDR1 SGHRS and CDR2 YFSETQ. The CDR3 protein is CASIGFTDTQYF. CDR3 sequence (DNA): TGCGCCAGCATTGGTTTCACAGATACGCAGTATTTT.

CDR3 sequence reads: CASSSPPAEETQYF. The CDR3, as DNA: TGTGCCAGCAGTTCCCCCCCGGCTGAAGAGACCCAGTACTTC. The chain employs TRBV6-6 and TRBJ2-5, with no clear D. V gave up 4 bases and J gave up 3 bases, with 12 bases separating them. The germline gives CDR1 MNHNY, CDR2 SVGAGI (reference sequence). This CDR3 comprises 14 residues.

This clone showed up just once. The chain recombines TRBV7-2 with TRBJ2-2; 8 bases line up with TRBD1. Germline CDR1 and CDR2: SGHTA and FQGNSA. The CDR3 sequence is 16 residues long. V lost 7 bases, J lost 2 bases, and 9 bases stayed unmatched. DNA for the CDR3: TGTGCCAGCACCCCCTGGGCAGGGGGCAACACCGGGGAGCTGTTTTTT. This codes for CASTPWAGGNTGELFF.

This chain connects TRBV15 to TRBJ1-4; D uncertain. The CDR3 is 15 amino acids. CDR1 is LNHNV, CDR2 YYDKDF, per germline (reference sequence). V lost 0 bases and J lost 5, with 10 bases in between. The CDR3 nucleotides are TGTGCCACCAGCAGAGATGTGGATTCGAATGAAAAACTGTTTTTT. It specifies CATSRDVDSNEKLFF.

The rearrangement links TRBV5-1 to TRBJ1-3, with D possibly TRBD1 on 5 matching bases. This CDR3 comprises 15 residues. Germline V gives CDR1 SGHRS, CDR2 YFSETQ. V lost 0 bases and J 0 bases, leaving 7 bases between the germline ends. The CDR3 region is CASSLGDFSGNTIYF. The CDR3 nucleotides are TGCGCCAGCAGCTTGGGGGACTTCTCTGGAAACACCATATATTTT.

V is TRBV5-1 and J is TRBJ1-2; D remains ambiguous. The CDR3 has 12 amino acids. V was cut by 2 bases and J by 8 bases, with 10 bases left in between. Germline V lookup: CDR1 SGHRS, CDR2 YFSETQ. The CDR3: CASSFGDLGYTF. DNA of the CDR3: TGCGCCAGCAGCTTTGGTGATCTGGGCTACACCTTC.

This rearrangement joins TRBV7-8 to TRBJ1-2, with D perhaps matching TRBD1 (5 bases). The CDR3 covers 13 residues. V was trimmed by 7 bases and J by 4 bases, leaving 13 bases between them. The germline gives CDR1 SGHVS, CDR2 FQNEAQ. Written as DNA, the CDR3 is TGTGCCAGCACGCTTGGGGCTCTCTATGGCTACACCTTC. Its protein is CASTLGALYGYTF.

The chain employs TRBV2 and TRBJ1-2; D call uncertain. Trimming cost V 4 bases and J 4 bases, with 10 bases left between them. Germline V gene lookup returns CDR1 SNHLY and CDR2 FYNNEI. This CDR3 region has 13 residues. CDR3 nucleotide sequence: TGTGCCAGCAGTGTGTCAGTTATCTATGGCTACACCTTC. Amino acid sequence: CASSVSVIYGYTF.

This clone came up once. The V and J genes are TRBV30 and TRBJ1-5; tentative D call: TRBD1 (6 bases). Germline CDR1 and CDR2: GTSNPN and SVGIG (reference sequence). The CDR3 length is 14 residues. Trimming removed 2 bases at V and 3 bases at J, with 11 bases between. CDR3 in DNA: TGTGCCTGGAGTTTGGACAGTTCCAATCAGCCCCAGCATTTT. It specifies CAWSLDSSNQPQHF. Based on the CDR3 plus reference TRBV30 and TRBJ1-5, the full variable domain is SQTIHQWPATLVQPVGSPLSLECTVEGTSNPNLYWYRQAAGRGLQLLFYSVGIGQISSEVPQNLSASRPQDRQFILSSKKLLLSDSGFYLCAWSLDSSNQPQHFGDGTRLSIL.

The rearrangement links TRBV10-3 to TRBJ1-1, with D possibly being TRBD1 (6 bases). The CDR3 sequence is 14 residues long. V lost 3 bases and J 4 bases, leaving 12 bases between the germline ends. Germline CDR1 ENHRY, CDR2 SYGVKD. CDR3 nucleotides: TGTGCCATCAGTGACAACAGGGCGGGCACTGAAGCTTTCTTT. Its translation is CAISDNRAGTEAFF.

CDR3 residues: CASSTGTGNYNEQFF. The CDR3 nucleotides are TGTGCCAGTAGTACCGGGACAGGGAACTACAATGAGCAGTTCTTC. The V gene is TRBV19, the J gene TRBJ2-1; 9 nucleotides agree with TRBD1. The CDR3 is 15 residues long. Germline loops: CDR1 LNHDA, CDR2 SQIVND (reference sequence). J lost 3 bases, V lost 4 bases, and 4 bases had no gene match.

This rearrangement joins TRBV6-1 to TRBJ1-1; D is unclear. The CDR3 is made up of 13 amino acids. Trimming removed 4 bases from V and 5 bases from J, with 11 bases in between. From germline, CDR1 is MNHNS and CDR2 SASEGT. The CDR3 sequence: CASSASGRTEAFF. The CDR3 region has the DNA TGTGCCAGCAGTGCAAGCGGGAGGACTGAAGCTTTCTTT.

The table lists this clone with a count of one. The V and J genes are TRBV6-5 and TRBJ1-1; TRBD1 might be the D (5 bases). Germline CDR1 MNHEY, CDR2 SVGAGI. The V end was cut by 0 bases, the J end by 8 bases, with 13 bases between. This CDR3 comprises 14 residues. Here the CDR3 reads CASSYSDSPGEAFF. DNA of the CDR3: TGTGCCAGCAGTTACTCAGACAGCCCCGGGGAAGCTTTCTTT.

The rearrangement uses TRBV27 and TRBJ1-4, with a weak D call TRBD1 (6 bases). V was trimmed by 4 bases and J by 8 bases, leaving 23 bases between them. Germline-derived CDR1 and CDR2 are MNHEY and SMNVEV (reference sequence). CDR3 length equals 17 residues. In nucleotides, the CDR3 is TGTGCCAGCAGTTCCCGACAGGTCGCAAGTTTTGGCGAAAAACTGTTTTTT. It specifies CASSSRQVASFGEKLFF.

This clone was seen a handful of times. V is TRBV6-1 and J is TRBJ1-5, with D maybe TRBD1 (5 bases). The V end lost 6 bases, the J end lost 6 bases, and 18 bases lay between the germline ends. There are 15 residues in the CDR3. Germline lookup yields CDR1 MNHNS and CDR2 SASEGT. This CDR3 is CASRVWDGDPQPQHF. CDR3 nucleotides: TGTGCCAGCAGGGTTTGGGACGGGGATCCTCAGCCCCAGCATTTT.

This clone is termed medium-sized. The DNA for the CDR3 is TGTGCCAGCAGCACAAGGGAGGTGAAGGGACGCTCAGAAATCTACGAGCAGTACTTC. Amino acids: CASSTREVKGRSEIYEQYF. The chain uses TRBV21-1 and TRBJ2-7; TRBD2, the D gene given by the table, was not confirmed from the DNA. TRBV21-1 is listed as a pseudogene. This CDR3 has 19 residues.

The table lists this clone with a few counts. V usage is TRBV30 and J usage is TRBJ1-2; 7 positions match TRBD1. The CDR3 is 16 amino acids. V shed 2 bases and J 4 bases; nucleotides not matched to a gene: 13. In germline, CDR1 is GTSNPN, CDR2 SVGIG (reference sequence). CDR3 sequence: CAWSKVNRDRVYGYTF. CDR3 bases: TGTGCCTGGAGTAAGGTGAACCGGGACAGAGTCTATGGCTACACCTTC.

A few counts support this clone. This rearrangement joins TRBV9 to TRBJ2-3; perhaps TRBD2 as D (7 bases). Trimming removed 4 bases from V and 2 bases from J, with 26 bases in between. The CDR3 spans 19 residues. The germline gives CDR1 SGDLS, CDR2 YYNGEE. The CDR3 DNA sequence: TGTGCCAGCAGCCTCAGAGGTGGGGGGGCCGGATCTCACACAGATACGCAGTATTTT. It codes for CASSLRGGGAGSHTDTQYF.

This CDR3 is CASSPRGAYEQYF. In nucleotides, the CDR3 is TGTGCCAGCTCACCACGGGGGGCATACGAGCAGTACTTC. The rearrangement uses TRBV18 and TRBJ2-5, with D possibly called TRBD1 or TRBD2 (6 bases each). TRBJ2-7 explains the end of the DNA better; the J call may be wrong. This CDR3 contains 13 residues. Germline V gives CDR1 KGHSH, CDR2 LQKENI.

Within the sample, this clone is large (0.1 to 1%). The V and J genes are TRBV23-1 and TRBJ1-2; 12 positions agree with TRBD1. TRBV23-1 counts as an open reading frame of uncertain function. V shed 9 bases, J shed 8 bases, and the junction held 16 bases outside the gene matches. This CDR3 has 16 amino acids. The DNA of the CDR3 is TGCGCCAGACTCTTCCCGTTTGGGGACAGGGGGCGGGGCTACACCTTC. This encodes CARLFPFGDRGRGYTF.

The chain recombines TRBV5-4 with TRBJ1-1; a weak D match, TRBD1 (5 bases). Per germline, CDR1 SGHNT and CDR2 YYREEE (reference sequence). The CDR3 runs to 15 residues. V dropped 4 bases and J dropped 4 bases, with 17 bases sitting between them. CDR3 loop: CASSGGVGSITEAFF. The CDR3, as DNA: TGTGCCAGCAGCGGGGGGGTGGGGAGCATCACTGAAGCTTTCTTT. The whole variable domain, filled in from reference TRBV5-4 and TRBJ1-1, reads ETGVTQSPTHLIKTRGQQVTLRCSSQSGHNTVSWYQQALGQGPQFIFQYYREEENGRGNFPPRFSGLQFPNYSSELNVNALELDDSALYLCASSGGVGSITEAFFGQGTRLTVV.

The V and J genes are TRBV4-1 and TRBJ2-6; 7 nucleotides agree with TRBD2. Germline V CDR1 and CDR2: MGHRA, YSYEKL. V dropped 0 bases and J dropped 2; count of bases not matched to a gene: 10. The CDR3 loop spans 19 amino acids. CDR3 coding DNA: TGCGCCAGCAGCCAAGATACGAGCGGGGTTTCACCTGGGGCCAACGTCCTGACTTTC. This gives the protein CASSQDTSGVSPGANVLTF.

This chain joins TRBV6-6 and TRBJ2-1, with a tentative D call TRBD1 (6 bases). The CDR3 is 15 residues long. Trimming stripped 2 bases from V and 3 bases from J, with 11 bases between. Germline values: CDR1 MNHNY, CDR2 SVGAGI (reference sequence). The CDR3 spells CASSYEGDGYNEQFF. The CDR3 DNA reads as TGTGCCAGCAGTTACGAGGGGGATGGCTACAATGAGCAGTTCTTC.

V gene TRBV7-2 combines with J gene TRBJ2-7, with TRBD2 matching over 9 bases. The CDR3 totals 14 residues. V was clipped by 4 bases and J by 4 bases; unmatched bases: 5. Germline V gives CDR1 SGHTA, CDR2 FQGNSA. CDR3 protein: CASSWDSGGYEQYF. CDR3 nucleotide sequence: TGTGCCAGCAGCTGGGATAGCGGGGGATACGAGCAGTACTTC.

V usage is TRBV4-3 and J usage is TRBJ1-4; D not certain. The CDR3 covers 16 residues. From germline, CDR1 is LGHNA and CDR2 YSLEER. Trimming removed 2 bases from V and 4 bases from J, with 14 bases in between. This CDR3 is CASSQSGPGINEKLFF. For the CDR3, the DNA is TGCGCCAGCAGCCAAAGTGGGCCAGGCATTAATGAAAAACTGTTTTTT.

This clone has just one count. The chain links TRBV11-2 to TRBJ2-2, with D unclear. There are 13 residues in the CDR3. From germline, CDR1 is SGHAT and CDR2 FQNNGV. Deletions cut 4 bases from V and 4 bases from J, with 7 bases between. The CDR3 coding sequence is TGTGCCAGCAGCTCAGTTACCACCGGGGAGCTGTTTTTT. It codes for CASSSVTTGELFF.